The 2 T cell receptor beta chains given below trace back to one sample, sequenced in a study of T cell responses to AZD1222 COVID-19 vaccine. The table came from immunoSEQ multiplex PCR; TCRdb's copy has only in-frame clones and leaves some out. This repertoire shows approximately 150,000 clones, roughly 90% found once; its top ten account for about 3.3%. This specimen consisted of peripheral blood, obtained 28 days after the second AZD1222 dose. These receptors were taken from an adult who received the AZD1222 COVID-19 vaccine.

V and J are TRBV4-1 and TRBJ1-1, with 8 bases matching TRBD1. Germline CDR1 is MGHRA and CDR2 is YSYEKL. Trimming at V came to 4 bases and at J to 7 bases, leaving 11 bases not matched to a gene. This CDR3 region has 15 residues. CDR3 bases: TGCGCCAGCAGCCTTTATGGACAGGGACTCCTTGAAGCTTTCTTT. Its protein product is CASSLYGQGLLEAFF.

J is TRBJ2-5 and V is TRBV2; D may be TRBD1 (6 bases). V shed 6 bases and J shed 4 bases, with 15 bases lying between them. The germline V gene encodes CDR1 SNHLY and CDR2 FYNNEI. The CDR3 is 14 residues long. As DNA, the CDR3 is TGTGCCAGCAGGAGAATCAGGGGTGGAGAGACCCAGTACTTC. Its translation is CASRRIRGGETQYF.